Detailed here is one T cell receptor (beta chain). The antigen it recognizes is unknown. Base qualities are not recorded, but no much larger clone differs from it by a single base. Collaborating institutions collected whole blood in K2EDTA tubes following their own protocols. For TCRbeta analysis, collaborators shipped samples as frozen whole blood, isolated PBMCs, or DNA extracted from either of those sample types. TCRbeta CDR3 regions were amplified from genomic DNA by means of the immunoSEQ Assay, a bias-controlled multiplex PCR. On the authors' methods: The number of nucleated cells in each sample was estimated from the amplification of reference gene primers within the assay. To quantify the absolute abundance of each unique TCRbeta CDR3 rearrangement, sequence reads were collapsed and filtered. Productive Simpson clonality was computed per sample as the square root of Simpson's diversity index over productive rearrangements. Not all clones reach the TCRdb copy of this immuneACCESS table, which keeps in-frame sequences only. Checked studies attribute under half of the gap to unresolved V genes and leave the rest unexplained. The V and J calls and clone size come from that table; D and trimming were worked out from the DNA. This sample is represented by over 55,000 clones; around nine tenths of them were singletons. Around 7.4% of the sample is held by the ten biggest clonotypes.

This record comes from a study of blood T cell repertoires in COVID-19 (dated by TCRdb to 2018 to 2021). About the study as a whole: Samples from collaborators originated in the United States, Italy and Spain and spanned both the acute and convalescent phases of COVID-19. The prospective study material was composed of cDNA or gDNA derived from T cells, B-cell-depleted T cells, or PBMCs. Deeply sampled blood TCRbeta repertoires from subjects exposed to, actively infected with, or recovered from COVID-19 were included in the dataset. A freely available public database, intended as a resource for researchers studying the immune response to SARS-CoV-2, is where the repertoires were released. The samples were drawn from two sources: the first 160 participants of the ongoing ImmuneRACE study, and 950 to 1,500 subjects contributed by 6 global collaborators. Nearly every sample came with metadata listing a de-identified subject ID, COVID-19 status, age in years and sex. Where HLA class I and class II types were available, the types were taken from metadata supplied by the sample provider, not from assay-based typing. Overall study outcomes, separate from this receptor: Clinical and demographic metadata were provided uncurated, with the amount varying by source and participant.

Trimming removed 0 bases from V and 1 base from J, leaving 7 bases between the germline ends. CDR1 and CDR2 (SGHNT, YYREEE) derive from the germline V gene (reference sequence). Including cysteine and phenylalanine, the CDR3 has 14 amino acids. CDR3 DNA only is kept here, 42 bases in frame from base 1. The chain is encoded by TRBV5-4 joined to TRBJ1-1; the D gene is unclear. The sequencing sample was made of peripheral blood. The clonotype comes from a human donor with active COVID-19. The donor label of this sample is uncertain. The CDR3 region has the sequence CASSLESGNTEAFF. Here is the DNA: TGTGCCAGCAGCTTGGAGTCAGGGAACACTGAAGCTTTCTTT.